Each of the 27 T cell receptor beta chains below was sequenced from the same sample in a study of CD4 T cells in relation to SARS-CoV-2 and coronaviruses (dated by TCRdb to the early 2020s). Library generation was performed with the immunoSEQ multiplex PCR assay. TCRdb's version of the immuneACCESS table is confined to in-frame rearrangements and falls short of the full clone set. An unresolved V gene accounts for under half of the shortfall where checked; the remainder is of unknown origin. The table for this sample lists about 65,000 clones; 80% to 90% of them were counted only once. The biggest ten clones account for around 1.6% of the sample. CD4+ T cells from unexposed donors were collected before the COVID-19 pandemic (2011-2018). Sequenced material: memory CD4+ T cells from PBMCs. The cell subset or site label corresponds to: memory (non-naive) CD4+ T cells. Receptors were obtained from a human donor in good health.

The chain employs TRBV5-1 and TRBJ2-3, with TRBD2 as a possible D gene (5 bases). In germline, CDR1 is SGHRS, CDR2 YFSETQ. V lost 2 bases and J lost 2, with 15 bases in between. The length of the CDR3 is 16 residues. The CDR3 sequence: CASSFAWTGTTDTQYF. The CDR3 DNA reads TGCGCCAGCAGCTTTGCCTGGACTGGAACCACAGATACGCAGTATTTT.

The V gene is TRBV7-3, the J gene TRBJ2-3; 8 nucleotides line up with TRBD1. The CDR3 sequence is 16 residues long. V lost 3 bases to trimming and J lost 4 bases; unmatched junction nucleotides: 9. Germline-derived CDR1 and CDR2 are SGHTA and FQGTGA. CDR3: CASSLSGGGIADTQYF. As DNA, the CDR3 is TGTGCCAGCAGCTTGTCAGGGGGCGGGATTGCAGATACGCAGTATTTT.

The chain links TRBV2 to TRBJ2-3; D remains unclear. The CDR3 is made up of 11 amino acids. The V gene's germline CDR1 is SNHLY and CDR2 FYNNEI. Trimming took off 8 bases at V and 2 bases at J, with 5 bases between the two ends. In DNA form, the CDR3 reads TGTGCCAGCTTATACACAGATACGCAGTATTTT. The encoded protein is CASLYTDTQYF.

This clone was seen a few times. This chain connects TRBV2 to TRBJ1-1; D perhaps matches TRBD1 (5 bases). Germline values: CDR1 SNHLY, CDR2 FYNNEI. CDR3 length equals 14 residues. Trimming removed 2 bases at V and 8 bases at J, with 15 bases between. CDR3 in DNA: TGTGCCAGCAGTGAACTGGGGCAGATTGCGGAAGCTTTCTTT. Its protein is CASSELGQIAEAFF. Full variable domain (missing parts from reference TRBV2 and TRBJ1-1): EPEVTQTPSHQVTQMGQEVILRCVPISNHLYFYWYRQILGQKVEFLVSFYNNEISEKSEIFDDQFSVERPDGSNFTLKIRSTKLEDSAMYFCASSELGQIAEAFFGQGTRLTVV.

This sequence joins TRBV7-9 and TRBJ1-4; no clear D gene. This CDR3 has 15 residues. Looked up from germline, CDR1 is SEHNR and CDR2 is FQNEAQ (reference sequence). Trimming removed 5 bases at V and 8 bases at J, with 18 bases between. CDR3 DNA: TGTGCCAGCAGCCCTCCTCCAGGAGTCGGCGAAAAACTGTTTTTT. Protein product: CASSPPPGVGEKLFF. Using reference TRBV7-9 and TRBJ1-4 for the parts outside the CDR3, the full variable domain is DTGVSQNPRHKITKRGQNVTFRCDPISEHNRLYWYRQTLGQGPEFLTYFQNEAQLEKSRLLSDRFSAERPKGSFSTLEIQRTEQGDSAMYLCASSPPPGVGEKLFFGSGTQLSVL.

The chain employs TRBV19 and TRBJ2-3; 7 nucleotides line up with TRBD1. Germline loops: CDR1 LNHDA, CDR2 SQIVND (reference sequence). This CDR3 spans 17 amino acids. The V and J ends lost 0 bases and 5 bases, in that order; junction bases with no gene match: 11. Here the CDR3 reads CASSIDTGTGVQDTQYF. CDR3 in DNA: TGTGCCAGTAGTATAGATACTGGTACAGGGGTACAAGATACGCAGTATTTT.

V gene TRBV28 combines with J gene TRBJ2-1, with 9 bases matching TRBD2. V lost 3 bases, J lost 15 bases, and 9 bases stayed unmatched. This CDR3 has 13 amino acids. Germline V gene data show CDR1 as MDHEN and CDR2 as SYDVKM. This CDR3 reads CASSLAASGIRFF. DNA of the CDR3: TGTGCCAGCAGTTTGGCAGCTAGCGGGATTAGGTTCTTC.

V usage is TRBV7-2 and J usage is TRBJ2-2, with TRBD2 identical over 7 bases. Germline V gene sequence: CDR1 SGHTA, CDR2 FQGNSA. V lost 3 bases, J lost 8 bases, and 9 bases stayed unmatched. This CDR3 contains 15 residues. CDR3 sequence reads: CASSFLTSPEGELFF. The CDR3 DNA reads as TGTGCCAGCAGCTTCCTGACTAGCCCAGAGGGGGAGCTGTTTTTT.

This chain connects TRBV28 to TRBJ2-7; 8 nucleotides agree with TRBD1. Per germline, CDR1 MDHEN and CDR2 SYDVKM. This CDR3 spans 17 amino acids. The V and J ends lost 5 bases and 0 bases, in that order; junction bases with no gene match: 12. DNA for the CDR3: TGTGCCAGCAGTGGCAGGGGGCGGGCTCTCGGCTCCTACGAGCAGTACTTC. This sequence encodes CASSGRGRALGSYEQYF.

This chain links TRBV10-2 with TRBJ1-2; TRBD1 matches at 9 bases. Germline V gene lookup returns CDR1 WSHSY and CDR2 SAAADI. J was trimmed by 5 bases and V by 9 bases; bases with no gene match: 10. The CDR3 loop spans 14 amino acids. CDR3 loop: CASAGQGLLYGYTF. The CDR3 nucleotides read TGCGCCAGTGCTGGACAGGGGCTATTATATGGCTACACCTTC.

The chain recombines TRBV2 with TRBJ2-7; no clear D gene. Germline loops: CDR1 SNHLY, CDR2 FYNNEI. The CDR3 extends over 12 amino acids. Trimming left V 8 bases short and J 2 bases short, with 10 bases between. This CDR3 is CASGKQTYEQYF. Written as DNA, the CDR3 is TGTGCCAGCGGAAAGCAGACCTACGAGCAGTACTTC.

The CDR3 sequence: CASCGGAWEKLFF. CDR3 DNA: TGTGCCAGCTGTGGGGGGGCTTGGGAAAAACTGTTTTTT. The chain couples TRBV2 to TRBJ1-4; TRBD1 is a possible D gene (6 bases). Germline values: CDR1 SNHLY, CDR2 FYNNEI. This CDR3 comprises 13 residues. V lost 8 bases to trimming and J lost 8 bases, with 15 bases between them.

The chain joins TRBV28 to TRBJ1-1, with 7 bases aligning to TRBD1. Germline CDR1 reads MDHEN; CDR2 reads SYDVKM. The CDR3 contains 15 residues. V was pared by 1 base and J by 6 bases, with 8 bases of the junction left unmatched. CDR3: CASSLSGTVDAEAFF. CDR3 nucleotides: TGTGCCAGCAGTTTATCCGGGACAGTCGACGCTGAAGCTTTCTTT.

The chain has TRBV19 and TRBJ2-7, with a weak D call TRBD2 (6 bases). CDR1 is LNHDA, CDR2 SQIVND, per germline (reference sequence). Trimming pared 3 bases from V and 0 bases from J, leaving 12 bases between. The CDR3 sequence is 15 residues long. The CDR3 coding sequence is TGTGCCAGTAGTATCGTCGGGGGATTCTCCTACGAGCAGTACTTC. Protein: CASSIVGGFSYEQYF.

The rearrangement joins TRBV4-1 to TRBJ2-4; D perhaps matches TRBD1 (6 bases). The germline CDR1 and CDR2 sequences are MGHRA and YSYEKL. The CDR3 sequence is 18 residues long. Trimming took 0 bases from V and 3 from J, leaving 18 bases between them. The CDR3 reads CASSQEIGGEGVKNIQYF. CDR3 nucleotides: TGCGCCAGCAGCCAAGAAATTGGGGGCGAAGGGGTCAAAAACATTCAGTACTTC.

The CDR3 nucleotides are TGTGCCAGCATCCGACCGGGACAGGGGGCAGGTGAGCAGTTCTTC. As protein: CASIRPGQGAGEQFF. V usage is TRBV28 and J usage is TRBJ2-1; 12 nucleotides agree with TRBD1. Losses at the gene ends were 7 bases for V and 9 bases for J; bases not matched to a gene: 10. The CDR3 is 15 residues long. Germline CDR1 reads MDHEN; CDR2 reads SYDVKM.

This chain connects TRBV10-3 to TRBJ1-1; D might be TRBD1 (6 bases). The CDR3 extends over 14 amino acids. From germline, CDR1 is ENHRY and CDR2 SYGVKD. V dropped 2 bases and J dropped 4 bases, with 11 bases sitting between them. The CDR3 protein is CAISEQGYSTEAFF. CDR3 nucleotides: TGTGCCATCAGTGAGCAGGGGTACAGCACTGAAGCTTTCTTT.

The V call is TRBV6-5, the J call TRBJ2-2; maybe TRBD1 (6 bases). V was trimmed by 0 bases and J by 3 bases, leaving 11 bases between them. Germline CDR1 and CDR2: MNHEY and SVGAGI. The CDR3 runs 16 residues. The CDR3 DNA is TGTGCCAGCAGTTACTCTAGGGGGTGGGACACCGGGGAGCTGTTTTTT. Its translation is CASSYSRGWDTGELFF.

Here the CDR3 reads CASSLLSYTEAFF. In DNA form, the CDR3 reads TGTGCCAGCAGCTTGTTGTCCTACACTGAAGCTTTCTTT. The chain uses TRBV5-6 and TRBJ1-1; unclear D gene. V was trimmed by 1 base and J by 3 bases, leaving 7 bases between them. CDR1 is SGHDT and CDR2 is YYEEEE in the germline V gene. The CDR3 is made up of 13 amino acids.

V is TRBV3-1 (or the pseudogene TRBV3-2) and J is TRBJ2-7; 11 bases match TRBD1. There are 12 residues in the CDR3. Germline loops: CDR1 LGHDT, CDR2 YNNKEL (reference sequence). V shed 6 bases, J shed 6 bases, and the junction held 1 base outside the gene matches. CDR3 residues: CASRDRGREQYF. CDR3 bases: TGTGCCAGCAGGGACAGGGGGCGCGAGCAGTACTTC.

CDR3 sequence: CASSQRGTGAFYEQYF. DNA for the CDR3: TGTGCCAGTAGTCAGAGGGGGACAGGGGCGTTCTACGAGCAGTACTTC. The genes are TRBV19 and TRBJ2-7; TRBD1 matches 10 bases. This CDR3 region has 16 residues. Germline trimming cut 5 bases from V and 3 bases from J; bases unmatched to any gene: 10. CDR1 and CDR2 from the germline V gene are LNHDA and SQIVND (reference sequence).

The CDR3 sequence: CASSPRTGTGSGEQFF. The CDR3 region has the DNA TGCGCCAGCAGCCCCCGGACAGGGACTGGCTCGGGTGAGCAGTTCTTC. The chain joins TRBV5-1 to TRBJ2-1; 8 bases are shared with TRBD1. Germline trimming cut 4 bases from V and 9 bases from J; bases unmatched to any gene: 15. The CDR3 extends over 16 amino acids. CDR1 is SGHRS and CDR2 is YFSETQ in the germline V gene.

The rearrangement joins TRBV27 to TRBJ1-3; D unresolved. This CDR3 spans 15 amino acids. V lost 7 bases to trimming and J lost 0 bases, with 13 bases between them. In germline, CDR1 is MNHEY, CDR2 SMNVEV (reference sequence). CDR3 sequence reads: CASKIDRFSGNTIYF. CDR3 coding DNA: TGTGCCAGCAAAATCGACCGGTTCTCTGGAAACACCATATATTTT.

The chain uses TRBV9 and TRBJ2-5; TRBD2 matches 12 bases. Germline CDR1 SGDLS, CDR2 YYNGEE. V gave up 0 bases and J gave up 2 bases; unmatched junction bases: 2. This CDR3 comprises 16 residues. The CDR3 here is CASSVGLAGGQETQYF. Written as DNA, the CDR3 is TGTGCCAGCAGCGTAGGGCTAGCGGGGGGGCAAGAGACCCAGTACTTC.

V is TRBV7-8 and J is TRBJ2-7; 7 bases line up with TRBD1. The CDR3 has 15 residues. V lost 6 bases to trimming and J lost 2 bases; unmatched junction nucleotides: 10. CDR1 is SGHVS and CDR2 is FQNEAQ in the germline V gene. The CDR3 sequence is CASSPRGRVAYEQYF. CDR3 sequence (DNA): TGTGCCAGCAGTCCAAGGGGGCGGGTTGCCTACGAGCAGTACTTC.

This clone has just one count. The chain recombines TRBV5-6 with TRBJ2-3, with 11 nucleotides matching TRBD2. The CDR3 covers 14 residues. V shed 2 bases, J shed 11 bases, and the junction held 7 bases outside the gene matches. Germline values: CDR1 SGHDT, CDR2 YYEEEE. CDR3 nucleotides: TGTGCCAGCAGCTTTAGCGGGGGGGCAGGTGAGCAGTATTTT. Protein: CASSFSGGAGEQYF.

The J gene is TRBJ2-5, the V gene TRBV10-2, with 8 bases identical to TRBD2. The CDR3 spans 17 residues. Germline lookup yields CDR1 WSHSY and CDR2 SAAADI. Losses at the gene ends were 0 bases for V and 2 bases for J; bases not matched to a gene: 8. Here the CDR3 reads CASSESTIAGQQETQYF. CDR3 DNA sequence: TGCGCCAGCAGTGAGTCAACGATAGCGGGGCAACAAGAGACCCAGTACTTC.